The 19 T cell receptor beta chains below were found in one sample sequenced in a study of blood T cell repertoires in COVID-19. Libraries were prepared by immunoSEQ multiplex PCR; TCRdb keeps only in-frame clonotypes and omits some of them. Here the sample spans under 90,000 clones, 88% being singletons. Sample: peripheral blood. Receptors were obtained from a man between 65 and 85 years old with active or convalescent COVID-19.

The chain joins TRBV6-5 to TRBJ2-2; D unclear. Looked up from germline, CDR1 is MNHEY and CDR2 is SVGAGI. Trimming shortened V by 0 bases and J by 5 bases, and 4 bases separated the two germline ends. The CDR3 has 13 amino acids. The CDR3 coding sequence is TGTGCCAGCAGTTACTCGTTAACCGGGGAGCTGTTTTTT. It codes for CASSYSLTGELFF.

The V gene is TRBV2, the J gene TRBJ2-7; TRBD1 aligns across 9 bases. V lost 5 bases to trimming and J lost 2 bases; unmatched junction nucleotides: 4. CDR3 size: 14 residues. CDR1 is SNHLY and CDR2 is FYNNEI in the germline V gene. The CDR3, as DNA: TGTGCCAGCAGTTTTGGGACAGGGCCCTACGAGCAGTACTTC. It specifies CASSFGTGPYEQYF.

The chain has TRBV6-1 and TRBJ2-2; 7 nucleotides line up with TRBD1. Germline CDR1 reads MNHNS; CDR2 reads SASEGT. The CDR3 runs 14 residues. The V and J ends lost 2 bases and 7 bases, in that order; junction bases with no gene match: 4. The CDR3 nucleotides read TGTGCCAGCAGTGAAAATTGGGACAGCGGGGAGCTGTTTTTT. Its protein product is CASSENWDSGELFF.

V gene TRBV7-2 combines with J gene TRBJ1-2; TRBD1 agrees at 8 bases. J lost 8 bases, V lost 2 bases, and 13 bases had no gene match. CDR3 size: 16 residues. Germline V gives CDR1 SGHTA, CDR2 FQGNSA. CDR3 nucleotide sequence: TGTGCCAGCAGCTTAAGGACGGGCAGGGGGCTCGGAGGCTACACCTTC. Residues: CASSLRTGRGLGGYTF.

The chain joins TRBV7-2 to TRBJ2-1, with D possibly matching TRBD2 (7 bases). V lost 1 base to trimming and J lost 15 bases, with 16 bases between them. This CDR3 is 13 amino acids long. The germline V gene encodes CDR1 SGHTA and CDR2 FQGNSA. This chain's CDR3 is CASSLGLRGGWFF. DNA for the CDR3: TGTGCCAGCAGCTTAGGTTTGAGGGGGGGCTGGTTCTTC. Supplemented by reference TRBV7-2 and TRBJ2-1, the full variable domain reads GAGVSQSPSNKVTEKGKDVELRCDPISGHTALYWYRQSLGQGLEFLIYFQGNSAPDKSGLPSDRFSAERTGGSVSTLTIQRTQQEDSAVYLCASSLGLRGGWFFGPGTRLTVL.

This sequence joins TRBV10-2 and TRBJ1-4; no reliable D call. This CDR3 is built from 14 residues. Trimming shortened V by 10 bases and J by 7 bases, and 19 bases separated the two germline ends. Germline V gives CDR1 WSHSY, CDR2 SAAADI. CDR3 sequence (DNA): TGCGCCACCCGGCTATCCCGGGGTGGTGAAAAACTGTTTTTT. It translates to CATRLSRGGEKLFF.

The J gene is TRBJ1-2, the V gene TRBV7-2; TRBD1 matches at 8 bases. Germline-derived CDR1 and CDR2 are SGHTA and FQGNSA. This CDR3 has 17 amino acids. V trimming: 3 bases; J trimming: 4 bases; junction bases outside the gene matches: 13. In DNA, the CDR3 is TGTGCCAGCAGCTTCCCCACCCCCAGGGGGCTTGCCTATGGCTACACCTTC. Its translation: CASSFPTPRGLAYGYTF.

The rearrangement joins TRBV2 to TRBJ1-4; D gene uncertain. Germline V gives CDR1 SNHLY, CDR2 FYNNEI. Between the trimmed V and J ends, which lost 2 bases and 11 bases, there was a span of 12 bases. CDR3 length: 13 residues. This CDR3 is CASSERQDGKLFF. DNA of the CDR3: TGTGCCAGCAGTGAACGCCAGGATGGGAAACTGTTTTTT.

The CDR3 DNA sequence: TGTGCCTGGGGGTCGGGACTGCAGGGAGATACGCAGTATTTT. Protein: CAWGSGLQGDTQYF. The chain combines TRBV30 with TRBJ2-3, with a possible D match to TRBD2 (6 bases). This CDR3 is built from 14 residues. Trimming shortened V by 5 bases and J by 5 bases, and 17 bases separated the two germline ends. In germline, CDR1 is GTSNPN, CDR2 SVGIG (reference sequence). Looking up the rest from reference TRBV30 and TRBJ2-3 gives the full variable domain: SQTIHQWPATLVQPVGSPLSLECTVEGTSNPNLYWYRQAAGRGLQLLFYSVGIGQISSEVPQNLSASRPQDRQFILSSKKLLLSDSGFYLCAWGSGLQGDTQYFGPGTRLTVL.

The gene calls are TRBV6-5 and TRBJ2-7; TRBD2 agrees at 10 bases. The ends lost 0 bases at V and 7 bases at J; junction bases unmatched: 0. This CDR3 contains 13 residues. Germline values: CDR1 MNHEY, CDR2 SVGAGI. As DNA, the CDR3 is TGTGCCAGCAGTTACTCACTAGCGGGGGAGCAGTACTTC. Residues: CASSYSLAGEQYF.

The genes are TRBV11-3 and TRBJ2-5; 9 positions match TRBD2. This CDR3 contains 14 residues. CDR1 SGHNT and CDR2 YENEEA come from the germline V gene. V gave up 6 bases and J gave up 3 bases; unmatched junction bases: 5. The CDR3 is CASSRGGAEETQYF. CDR3 DNA sequence: TGTGCCAGCAGTCGCGGGGGGGCGGAAGAGACCCAGTACTTC.

The chain joins TRBV5-1 to TRBJ2-3, with 10 nucleotides matching TRBD2. The CDR3 covers 16 residues. CDR1 and CDR2 (germline): SGHRS, YFSETQ. The ends lost 2 bases at V and 2 bases at J; junction bases unmatched: 5. This chain's CDR3 is CASSFRTSGNTDTQYF. The DNA for the CDR3 is TGCGCCAGCAGCTTTAGGACTAGCGGAAACACAGATACGCAGTATTTT.

The chain carries TRBV19 and TRBJ2-5; 8 nucleotides align to TRBD2. The V segment lost 7 bases and the J segment 5 bases; nucleotides outside the gene matches: 9. The CDR3 is 14 amino acids. The V gene's germline CDR1 is LNHDA and CDR2 SQIVND (reference sequence). The CDR3 bases are TGTGCCAGTACCCCGGGGGGGGGCCGGGAGACCCAGTACTTC. Translation: CASTPGGGRETQYF.

This clone was observed a single time. The chain carries TRBV6-5 and TRBJ2-7; the match to TRBD1 covers 11 bases. The germline gives CDR1 MNHEY, CDR2 SVGAGI. The CDR3 runs 14 residues. V lost 6 bases and J lost 2; bases outside the gene matches: 3. The CDR3 DNA sequence: TGTGCCAGCAGGCCGGGACAGGGGGCCTACGAGCAGTACTTC. It yields the protein CASRPGQGAYEQYF.

The V and J genes are TRBV18 and TRBJ2-1; 9 positions match TRBD2. CDR3 length: 15 amino acids. Looked up from germline, CDR1 is KGHSH and CDR2 is LQKENI. V lost 2 bases and J lost 5; bases outside the gene matches: 4. CDR3 nucleotides: TGTGCCAGCTCACCAAGCGGGGGGCCTCACAATGAGCAGTTCTTC. Translation gives CASSPSGGPHNEQFF.

The chain joins TRBV15 to TRBJ1-2; 7 positions agree with TRBD1. Germline CDR1 reads LNHNV; CDR2 reads YYDKDF (reference sequence). This CDR3 comprises 13 residues. V shed 5 bases and J 8 bases; nucleotides not matched to a gene: 8. The CDR3 region is CATSGGQVGGYTF. The CDR3 DNA is TGTGCCACCAGCGGTGGACAGGTTGGAGGCTACACCTTC.

The chain couples TRBV6-5 to TRBJ1-2, with a tentative D call TRBD1 (5 bases). Germline V gene sequence: CDR1 MNHEY, CDR2 SVGAGI. Trimming took 2 bases from V and 4 from J, leaving 11 bases between them. The CDR3 covers 14 residues. DNA of the CDR3: TGTGCCAGCAGTTACATGGGGCAAAGCTATGGCTACACCTTC. This gives the protein CASSYMGQSYGYTF.

This sequence joins TRBV7-6 and TRBJ2-1; 10 bases line up with TRBD2. V trimming: 1 base; J trimming: 8 bases; junction bases outside the gene matches: 8. The germline CDR1 and CDR2 sequences are SGHVS and FNYEAQ. The CDR3 is made up of 16 amino acids. DNA for the CDR3: TGTGCCAGCAGCTTAGGGTCCGGACTAGCGGACGATGAGCAGTTCTTC. Translated: CASSLGSGLADDEQFF.

This rearrangement joins TRBV10-2 to TRBJ1-6, with D possibly being TRBD1 (6 bases). CDR3 length equals 15 residues. Germline assignment: CDR1 WSHSY and CDR2 SAAADI. The V end was cut by 0 bases, the J end by 9 bases, with 12 bases between. For the CDR3, the DNA is TGCGCCAGCAGTGAGTCCCCCAGGGGAAGTTCACCCCTCCACTTT. This sequence encodes CASSESPRGSSPLHF.